This passage covers 31 T cell receptor beta chains from one sample sequenced in a study of shared clonotypes between healthy human individuals. Naive CD8 cells comprised CD45RO-negative, CCR7-positively selected cells, excluding terminally differentiated effector memory CD45RA+ cells. Profiled with immunoSEQ multiplex PCR; TCRdb holds only in-frame clones, not every one. The data contain some 2,100,000 clones, about 93% of them singletons. Input material: naive CD8+ T cells from PBMCs. The receptors shown here come from a man aged 18 to 29 in good health. Some clones in this sample may be carry-over from other donors' samples.

This chain connects TRBV13 to TRBJ2-1; 7 nucleotides align to TRBD1. Germline CDR1 is PRHDT and CDR2 is FYEKMQ (reference sequence). This CDR3 has 15 amino acids. V lost 5 bases and J lost 3; bases outside the gene matches: 7. Written as DNA, the CDR3 is TGTGCCAGCAGCCGCCAGGGGGATAGCTACAATGAGCAGTTCTTC. It translates to CASSRQGDSYNEQFF.

This rearrangement joins TRBV13 to TRBJ2-3; the match to TRBD2 covers 10 bases. The germline gives CDR1 PRHDT, CDR2 FYEKMQ (reference sequence). The CDR3 spans 16 residues. V lost 5 bases to trimming and J lost 6 bases; unmatched junction nucleotides: 11. This CDR3 is CASSHLGAGGSDTQYF. DNA of the CDR3: TGTGCCAGCAGCCACCTCGGAGCGGGAGGGAGCGATACGCAGTATTTT.

The J gene is TRBJ2-1, the V gene TRBV12-5, with TRBD2 matching 8 bases. Per the germline V gene, CDR1 is LGHNT and CDR2 is FRNRAP. V lost 1 base and J lost 5; bases outside the gene matches: 4. The CDR3 spans 15 residues. For the CDR3, the DNA is TGTGCTAGTGGTTTGGGGGTCGGGAGGGACAATGAGCAGTTCTTC. It codes for CASGLGVGRDNEQFF.

CDR3 sequence reads: CASSLGTSIYQHF. In DNA, the CDR3 is TGTGCCAGCAGCTTAGGGACATCCATATACCAGCATTTT. This rearrangement joins TRBV7-9 to TRBJ1-5, with D possibly TRBD1 on 5 matching bases. The length of the CDR3 is 13 residues. From germline, CDR1 is SEHNR and CDR2 FQNEAQ (reference sequence). V shed 1 base and J shed 12 bases, with 13 bases lying between them.

The gene calls are TRBV11-2 and TRBJ2-4; perhaps TRBD2 as D (6 bases). The length of the CDR3 is 17 residues. Germline V gene data show CDR1 as SGHAT and CDR2 as FQNNGV. Trimming pared 5 bases from V and 0 bases from J, leaving 17 bases between. The CDR3 sequence: CASSPDSGALAKNIQYF. The CDR3 DNA sequence: TGTGCCAGCAGCCCAGATAGCGGAGCACTAGCCAAAAACATTCAGTACTTC. Looking up the rest from reference TRBV11-2 and TRBJ2-4 gives the full variable domain: EAGVAQSPRYKIIEKRQSVAFWCNPISGHATLYWYQQILGQGPKLLIQFQNNGVVDDSQLPKDRFSAERLKGVDSTLKIQPAKLEDSAVYLCASSPDSGALAKNIQYFGAGTRLSVL.

V gene TRBV2 combines with J gene TRBJ1-1; 9 bases align to TRBD1. The CDR3 consists of 13 residues. Germline V lookup: CDR1 SNHLY, CDR2 FYNNEI. The V and J ends lost 8 bases and 3 bases, in that order; junction bases with no gene match: 4. The CDR3 sequence is CASADRGYTEAFF. CDR3 bases: TGTGCCAGCGCGGACAGGGGCTACACTGAAGCTTTCTTT.

The V call is TRBV10-3, the J call TRBJ2-1; 10 bases are a match to TRBD2. The CDR3 is made up of 13 amino acids. The V segment lost 9 bases and the J segment 5 bases; nucleotides outside the gene matches: 4. Germline-derived CDR1 and CDR2 are ENHRY and SYGVKD. The DNA of the CDR3 is TGTGCCATACTAGCGGGACCTAACAATGAGCAGTTCTTC. Its protein product is CAILAGPNNEQFF.

The chain recombines TRBV7-3 with TRBJ2-1; 13 nucleotides align to TRBD2. CDR1 and CDR2 (germline): SGHTA, FQGTGA. This CDR3 has 16 amino acids. The ends lost 4 bases at V and 3 bases at J; junction bases unmatched: 3. CDR3 sequence (DNA): TGTGCCAGCAGCTGGGGGACTAGCGGGATCTACAATGAGCAGTTCTTC. This sequence encodes CASSWGTSGIYNEQFF.

V usage is TRBV4-2 and J usage is TRBJ2-3; 7 bases map to TRBD2. This CDR3 region has 15 residues. In germline, CDR1 is LGHNA, CDR2 YNFKEQ. Germline trimming cut 4 bases from V and 2 bases from J; bases unmatched to any gene: 6. The CDR3 coding sequence is TGTGCCAGCAGCCTCCCGGCGGGAGACACAGATACGCAGTATTTT. Its translation is CASSLPAGDTDTQYF.

This chain connects TRBV27 to TRBJ2-4; TRBD1 agrees at 10 bases. Trimming at V came to 4 bases and at J to 6 bases, leaving 0 bases not matched to a gene. The CDR3 sequence is 13 residues long. The germline gives CDR1 MNHEY, CDR2 SMNVEV (reference sequence). The CDR3 DNA reads TGTGCCAGCAGTTGGGACAGGGGAAACATTCAGTACTTC. Encoded protein: CASSWDRGNIQYF.

The chain is built from TRBV7-3 and TRBJ2-2; 13 nucleotides match TRBD2. V shed 4 bases, J shed 4 bases, and the junction held 9 bases outside the gene matches. This CDR3 contains 18 residues. Germline CDR1 reads SGHTA; CDR2 reads FQGTGA. The CDR3 DNA is TGTGCCAGCAGCTCAATAACTACTAGCGGGAGGGCCACCGGGGAGCTGTTTTTT. This codes for CASSSITTSGRATGELFF. The whole variable domain, filled in from reference TRBV7-3 and TRBJ2-2, reads GAGVSQTPSNKVTEKGKYVELRCDPISGHTALYWYRQSLGQGPEFLIYFQGTGAADDSGLPNDRFFAVRPEGSVSTLKIQRTERGDSAVYLCASSSITTSGRATGELFFGEGSRLTVL.

The chain is built from TRBV7-3 and TRBJ2-7; the D is unclear. Trimming cost V 5 bases and J 2 bases, with 10 bases left between them. Germline V gene sequence: CDR1 SGHTA, CDR2 FQGTGA. CDR3 length: 13 amino acids. In DNA, the CDR3 is TGTGCCAGCAGCCCTTTCAACGCCTACGAGCAGTACTTC. It specifies CASSPFNAYEQYF.

The chain is built from TRBV9 and TRBJ2-2; TRBD1 matches at 8 bases. Germline V gene data show CDR1 as SGDLS and CDR2 as YYNGEE. Losses at the gene ends were 0 bases for V and 6 bases for J; bases not matched to a gene: 10. The CDR3 runs to 17 residues. For the CDR3, the DNA is TGTGCCAGCAGCGTAGCTCTGGCAGGGGGCGCTTCCGGGGAGCTGTTTTTT. This translates into CASSVALAGGASGELFF.

V usage is TRBV27 and J usage is TRBJ1-2; D is unclear. V dropped 2 bases and J dropped 7 bases, with 14 bases sitting between them. This CDR3 comprises 14 residues. Looked up from germline, CDR1 is MNHEY and CDR2 is SMNVEV (reference sequence). The CDR3 here is CASSLLPGLGGYTF. CDR3 coding DNA: TGTGCCAGCAGTTTACTCCCAGGCTTAGGTGGCTACACCTTC.

The V gene is TRBV7-3, the J gene TRBJ2-2, with D perhaps matching TRBD1 (6 bases). The CDR3 runs to 14 residues. V lost 5 bases, J lost 5 bases, and 12 bases lay in between. Per germline, CDR1 SGHTA and CDR2 FQGTGA. CDR3 in amino acids: CASSAGDGTGELFF. The CDR3 nucleotides read TGTGCCAGCAGCGCAGGGGATGGGACCGGGGAGCTGTTTTTT.

This clone was observed a handful of times. V and J are TRBV6-5 and TRBJ1-1, with D tentatively TRBD1 (5 bases). Germline CDR1 and CDR2: MNHEY and SVGAGI. Deletions cut 5 bases from V and 4 bases from J, with 14 bases between. CDR3 size: 14 residues. CDR3 nucleotides: TGTGCCAGCAGTACCCCCGGGAGGGGCACTGAAGCTTTCTTT. Its translation: CASSTPGRGTEAFF.

The chain employs TRBV27 and TRBJ1-5; D not certain. The CDR3 sequence is 10 residues long. CDR1 and CDR2 from the germline V gene are MNHEY and SMNVEV (reference sequence). Deletions cut 5 bases from V and 8 bases from J, with 4 bases between. CDR3 in DNA: TGTGCCAGCAGTCGAAAGCCCCAGCATTTT. Residues: CASSRKPQHF.

V and J are TRBV5-8 and TRBJ2-7; a weak D match, TRBD1 (5 bases). CDR3 length: 13 amino acids. The germline V gene has CDR1 SGHTS and CDR2 YDEGEE. Trimming took off 4 bases at V and 3 bases at J, with 11 bases between the two ends. The CDR3 nucleotides are TGTGCCAGCAGCCTTGACAGCCTCTACGAGCAGTACTTC. Translated: CASSLDSLYEQYF.

This clone was seen only a few times. The chain couples TRBV29-1 to TRBJ1-3, with TRBD1 matching over 7 bases. The CDR3 sequence is 11 residues long. The germline V gene has CDR1 SQVTM and CDR2 ANQGSEA. The J segment lost 7 bases and the V segment lost 4 bases, leaving 1 base of the junction unmatched. The CDR3 DNA is TGCAGCGTTGGACAGGGTAACACCATATATTTT. It encodes CSVGQGNTIYF. The full variable domain, with the rest looked up from reference TRBV29-1 and TRBJ1-3, is SAVISQKPSRDICQRGTSLTIQCQVDSQVTMMFWYRQQPGQSLTLIATANQGSEATYESGFVIDKFPISRPNLTFSTLTVSNMSPEDSSIYLCSVGQGNTIYFGEGSWLTVV.

A single count supports this clone. The chain uses TRBV6-5 and TRBJ1-2; no clear D. This CDR3 has 14 amino acids. Germline values: CDR1 MNHEY, CDR2 SVGAGI. V was shortened by 4 bases and J by 3 bases, with 12 bases between the two germline ends. CDR3 DNA: TGTGCCAGCAGTTCCCCTTCATCGGACTATGGCTACACCTTC. This gives the protein CASSSPSSDYGYTF.

The rearrangement joins TRBV7-9 to TRBJ2-7; D perhaps matches TRBD2 (6 bases). The germline gives CDR1 SEHNR, CDR2 FQNEAQ (reference sequence). The CDR3 has 13 residues. V lost 5 bases and J 4 bases, leaving 12 bases between the germline ends. The CDR3 DNA reads as TGTGCCAGCAGCCCCCCGGGGGAATACGAGCAGTACTTC. This gives the protein CASSPPGEYEQYF.

The chain is built from TRBV27 and TRBJ2-7; 7 bases match TRBD2. CDR1 is MNHEY and CDR2 is SMNVEV in the germline V gene (reference sequence). The CDR3 length is 17 residues. V gave up 2 bases and J gave up 2 bases; unmatched junction bases: 12. The CDR3 loop reads CASSLRSGGRNPYEQYF. In nucleotides, the CDR3 is TGTGCCAGCAGTTTAAGGTCCGGCGGGAGAAATCCCTACGAGCAGTACTTC.

In this sample, this clone turned up a few times. The chain recombines TRBV4-1 with TRBJ2-7, with D unresolved. The CDR3 runs to 15 residues. Trimming cost V 3 bases and J 7 bases, with 19 bases left between them. Looked up from germline, CDR1 is MGHRA and CDR2 is YSYEKL. CDR3 amino acids: CASSQRPLLTTEQYF. The CDR3 DNA reads as TGCGCCAGCAGCCAGAGGCCCCTTCTTACCACTGAGCAGTACTTC.

For this clone: The same CDR3 can be traced to other DNA sequences in this sample. The chain links TRBV4-1 to TRBJ2-1, with TRBD2 as a possible D gene (5 bases). With 4 bases removed from V and 0 bases from J, the gap between germline ends came to 13 bases. The germline V gene has CDR1 MGHRA and CDR2 YSYEKL. The CDR3 contains 16 residues. The CDR3 here is CASSPRAASSYNEQFF. DNA for the CDR3: TGCGCCAGCAGCCCTCGAGCGGCTAGCTCCTACAATGAGCAGTTCTTC.

This rearrangement joins TRBV27 to TRBJ1-2; the D gene is possibly TRBD1 (5 bases). V lost 4 bases and J lost 2, with 14 bases in between. This CDR3 comprises 15 residues. Germline loops: CDR1 MNHEY, CDR2 SMNVEV (reference sequence). This CDR3 is CASSSTGTGNYGYTF. Here the CDR3 DNA reads TGTGCCAGCAGTTCAACGGGGACTGGAAACTATGGCTACACCTTC.

This clone was seen only a few times. The chain couples TRBV2 to TRBJ1-5; 8 bases agree with TRBD1. Germline CDR1 reads SNHLY; CDR2 reads FYNNEI. V lost 7 bases and J lost 0; bases outside the gene matches: 11. The CDR3 length is 17 residues. The CDR3 sequence: CASTEDRARHSNQPQHF. CDR3 bases: TGTGCCAGCACCGAGGACAGGGCAAGACATAGCAATCAGCCCCAGCATTTT. Filled out from reference TRBV2 and TRBJ1-5, the complete variable domain reads EPEVTQTPSHQVTQMGQEVILRCVPISNHLYFYWYRQILGQKVEFLVSFYNNEISEKSEIFDDQFSVERPDGSNFTLKIRSTKLEDSAMYFCASTEDRARHSNQPQHFGDGTRLSIL.

The chain employs TRBV10-3 and TRBJ2-1, with 10 nucleotides matching TRBD2. V lost 7 bases and J lost 9; bases outside the gene matches: 15. There are 16 residues in the CDR3. Germline V gives CDR1 ENHRY, CDR2 SYGVKD. DNA for the CDR3: TGTGCCATCACCCAGGGGAAGCGGGAGGGCCAATCTGAGCAGTTCTTC. It translates to CAITQGKREGQSEQFF.

Details on this clone: At the DNA level, this CDR3 is encoded by other sequences in the same sample as well. CDR3 nucleotide sequence: TGTGCCAGCAGTTCCCCTTCCTACGAGCAGTACTTC. This codes for CASSSPSYEQYF. The chain combines TRBV28 with TRBJ2-7; D is unresolved. Trimming took 4 bases from V and 1 from J, leaving 5 bases between them. CDR3 size: 12 residues. Germline loops: CDR1 MDHEN, CDR2 SYDVKM.

The chain combines TRBV15 with TRBJ2-7, with a tentative D call TRBD2 (6 bases). The CDR3 is made up of 19 amino acids. V lost 1 base and J lost 3, with 25 bases in between. CDR1 LNHNV and CDR2 YYDKDF come from the germline V gene (reference sequence). The CDR3 is CATSRAYLAGTQALYEQYF. The CDR3 nucleotides read TGTGCCACCAGCAGAGCCTATCTAGCCGGGACTCAGGCCCTCTACGAGCAGTACTTC. The variable domain in full, completed from reference TRBV15 and TRBJ2-7, reads DAMVIQNPRYQVTQFGKPVTLSCSQTLNHNVMYWYQQKSSQAPKLLFHYYDKDFNNEADTPDNFQSRRPNTSFCFLDIRSPGLGDTAMYLCATSRAYLAGTQALYEQYFGPGTRLTVT.

The V gene is TRBV5-3, the J gene TRBJ2-7, with unresolved D. TRBV5-3 is placed among ORFs of uncertain function. With 8 bases removed from V and 2 bases from J, the gap between germline ends came to 17 bases. The CDR3 is 14 amino acids. The CDR3 sequence is CASSAALSPYEQYF. CDR3 coding DNA: TGTGCCAGTTCGGCGGCCCTCAGCCCCTACGAGCAGTACTTC.

The V call is TRBV10-3, the J call TRBJ1-2, with D hard to call. Germline-derived CDR1 and CDR2 are ENHRY and SYGVKD. The length of the CDR3 is 18 residues. Trimming left V 8 bases short and J 1 base short, with 26 bases between. The DNA for the CDR3 is TGTGCCATCGGAGAAGACCTAACCGCCCTGCTTCATAACTATGGCTACACCTTC. Its translation is CAIGEDLTALLHNYGYTF.